A selection of T cell receptor beta chains follows, all from one sample in a study of T cells in Graves' hyperthyroidism and ophthalmopathy. TCRdb ran MiXCR on the multiplex PCR reads and lists one entry per CDR3 protein. This table holds around 700,000 distinct CDR3 sequences, around 19% found once. Source material: blood. The receptors stem from a woman between 45 and 60 years old with Graves' hyperthyroidism that later progressed to Graves' ophthalmopathy. Both conserved end residues are part of each CDR3. Each record gives: CDR3 DNA, CDR3 protein, D gene, J gene, V gene, clone size. A D gene is named only where the DNA matches it firmly. Not all rows give a size; the values are once, few, many and, for expanded clones, a class.

DNA: TGCAGTGCTAGAGATGTGGGGACTAGCGGGGGGGATAAGTACGAGCAGTACTTC
CDR3: CSARDVGTSGGDKYEQYF
D: TRBD2
J: TRBJ2-7
V: TRBV20-1
size: many

DNA: TGTGCCAGCACTGTAACGACCCGGAACACCGGGGAGCTGTTTTTT
CDR3: CASTVTTRNTGELFF
D: NA
J: TRBJ2-2
V: TRBV6-2/TRBV6-3
size: NA

DNA: TGTGCCAGCAGCCCAAGACGGGTTGGAAACACCATATATTTT
CDR3: CASSPRRVGNTIYF
D: NA
J: TRBJ1-3
V: TRBV11-2
size: NA

DNA: TGTGCCTGGAGTTGGCCAGGGGGCCCTGGCTACACCTTC
CDR3: CAWSWPGGPGYTF
D: TRBD1
J: TRBJ1-2
V: TRBV30
size: many

DNA: TGTGCCAGCAGCTGGGGGGGCGGGGAGCTGTTTTTT
CDR3: CASSWGGGELFF
D: TRBD2
J: TRBJ2-2
V: TRBV11-2
size: few

DNA: TGTGCCAGCAGCCCAAGGGCAGGGGTGAGCAATCAGCCCCAGCATTTT
CDR3: CASSPRAGVSNQPQHF
D: NA
J: TRBJ1-5
V: TRBV11-2
size: many

DNA: TGTGCCAGCAGCTTCGACAGGTGGGCAGATACGCAGTATTTT
CDR3: CASSFDRWADTQYF
D: NA
J: TRBJ2-3
V: TRBV7-2
size: NA

DNA: TGCAGTGCTACACTGGGCCTGCTCATGAATACTGAAGCTTTCTTT
CDR3: CSATLGLLMNTEAFF
D: NA
J: TRBJ1-1
V: TRBV20-1
size: NA

DNA: TGTGCCAGCTCGCATAGCGGGGGGGGCGTTGAGCAGTTCTTC
CDR3: CASSHSGGGVEQFF
D: TRBD2
J: TRBJ2-1
V: TRBV18
size: NA

DNA: TGTGCCAGTAGTATAGTGGCTAGCGGGTCGGGTCCGGGGTACAATGAGCAGTTCTTC
CDR3: CASSIVASGSGPGYNEQFF
D: TRBD2
J: TRBJ2-1
V: TRBV19
size: few

DNA: TGTGCCAGCAGCCAGCGGACAGGGGTAAACACTGAAGCTTTCTTT
CDR3: CASSQRTGVNTEAFF
D: TRBD1
J: TRBJ1-1
V: TRBV7-8
size: many

DNA: TGTGCCATCGGGACAACAACTAATGAAAAACTGTTTTTT
CDR3: CAIGTTTNEKLFF
D: NA
J: TRBJ1-4
V: TRBV2
size: NA

DNA: TGTGCCAGCAGCCTCGGACAGGGCCTTGATGGAACAGATACGCAGTATTTT
CDR3: CASSLGQGLDGTDTQYF
D: TRBD1
J: TRBJ2-3
V: TRBV4-2
size: NA

DNA: TGTGCCAGCAGTGAAGCTTGGACAGGCGGTGGCTACACCTTC
CDR3: CASSEAWTGGGYTF
D: TRBD1
J: TRBJ1-2
V: TRBV6-1
size: NA

DNA: TGTGCCAGCAGCCCAGGACTTCCGAACACCGGGGAGCTGTTTTTT
CDR3: CASSPGLPNTGELFF
D: NA
J: TRBJ2-2
V: TRBV7-8
size: NA

DNA: TGTGCCAGCGCGGGGAGGTTACAAGAGACCCAGTACTTC
CDR3: CASAGRLQETQYF
D: NA
J: TRBJ2-5
V: TRBV3-1
size: many

DNA: TGCAGTGCTTTGGACAGGGGTACAGAGACCCAGTACTTC
CDR3: CSALDRGTETQYF
D: TRBD1
J: TRBJ2-5
V: TRBV20-1
size: many

DNA: TGTGCCAGCAGCTTAGTCAGGGCACCCGGGGGCAATCAGCCCCAGCATTTT
CDR3: CASSLVRAPGGNQPQHF
D: NA
J: TRBJ1-5
V: TRBV7-2
size: many

DNA: TGTGCCAGCAGCTTAGTCCTTTTTTTGGGGGAGACCCAGTACTTC
CDR3: CASSLVLFLGETQYF
D: NA
J: TRBJ2-5
V: TRBV7-2
size: few

DNA: TGTGCCAGCAGCCAACACGGGGAGCTGTTTTTT
CDR3: CASSQHGELFF
D: NA
J: TRBJ2-2
V: TRBV7-3
size: NA

DNA: TGTGCCAGCAGTTACCCCCTAGGAGAAGCTTTCTTT
CDR3: CASSYPLGEAFF
D: NA
J: TRBJ1-1
V: TRBV6-5
size: NA

DNA: TGTGCCAGCAGCCGTATTGGGGACAGAATTAACTATGGCTACACCTTC
CDR3: CASSRIGDRINYGYTF
D: TRBD1
J: TRBJ1-2
V: TRBV3-1
size: many

DNA: TGTGCCAGCAGCTCCTACGAGGGCTACGAGCAGTACTTC
CDR3: CASSSYEGYEQYF
D: NA
J: TRBJ2-7
V: TRBV7-9
size: NA

DNA: TGTGCCAGCAGTTACTCGCACCGGGACAGGTTCTCCTACGAGCAGTACTTC
CDR3: CASSYSHRDRFSYEQYF
D: TRBD1
J: TRBJ2-7
V: TRBV6-2/TRBV6-3
size: few

DNA: TGTGCCAGCACCCGCGGGAAGGTCGGTACGCAGTATTTT
CDR3: CASTRGKVGTQYF
D: NA
J: TRBJ2-3
V: TRBV7-2
size: few

DNA: TGTGCCAGCAGCTCCCTACAGGGGGCCTCAGATACGCAGTATTTT
CDR3: CASSSLQGASDTQYF
D: TRBD1
J: TRBJ2-3
V: TRBV5-4
size: few

DNA: TGCGCCAGCAGCCCCAAGGGGACTAGCCCTCTCCAAGAGACCCAGTACTTC
CDR3: CASSPKGTSPLQETQYF
D: TRBD2
J: TRBJ2-5
V: TRBV5-1
size: NA

DNA: TGTGCCAGTAGTAGGTCGTTCAGGGGCCAACAGCAGTTCTTC
CDR3: CASSRSFRGQQQFF
D: NA
J: TRBJ2-1
V: TRBV19
size: NA

DNA: TGCAGCGTTGAACTACAGGGGGCAGTAGGATGGACTGAAGCTTTCTTT
CDR3: CSVELQGAVGWTEAFF
D: TRBD1
J: TRBJ1-1
V: TRBV29-1
size: few

DNA: TGTGCCAGACGAGGGCAGTTCACCGGGGAGCTGTTTTTT
CDR3: CARRGQFTGELFF
D: NA
J: TRBJ2-2
V: TRBV7-2
size: few

DNA: TGTGCCAGCAGCTTAGCGAGCAGGGGATTGGAGGAGCAGTTCTTC
CDR3: CASSLASRGLEEQFF
D: NA
J: TRBJ2-1
V: TRBV7-9
size: NA

DNA: TGCAGTGCCCAGGACAGGGATCGGGCTGAAGCTTTCTTT
CDR3: CSAQDRDRAEAFF
D: TRBD1
J: TRBJ1-1
V: TRBV20-1
size: many

DNA: TGTGCCAGCGGATCTAGCGGGGTGATCACAGATACGCAGTATTTT
CDR3: CASGSSGVITDTQYF
D: TRBD2
J: TRBJ2-3
V: TRBV6-1
size: few

DNA: TGCAGTGCCAGACCGGGGGGGGGCGTTTACGAGCAGTACTTC
CDR3: CSARPGGGVYEQYF
D: TRBD2
J: TRBJ2-7
V: TRBV20-1
size: many

DNA: TGTGCCAGCAGATCGATCGGGACACAAAACACTGAAGCTTTCTTT
CDR3: CASRSIGTQNTEAFF
D: NA
J: TRBJ1-1
V: TRBV27
size: few

DNA: TGCAGTGCTAGAGATGGCGGAGAGGAGACCCAGTACTTC
CDR3: CSARDGGEETQYF
D: NA
J: TRBJ2-5
V: TRBV20-1
size: many

DNA: TGTGCCAGCAGCTTCGGGACAGGCCCGAACACCGGGGAGCTGTTTTTT
CDR3: CASSFGTGPNTGELFF
D: TRBD1
J: TRBJ2-2
V: TRBV5-6
size: few

DNA: TGTGCCAGCAGTCAAACCGGACGGGACACAGATACGCAGTATTTT
CDR3: CASSQTGRDTDTQYF
D: NA
J: TRBJ2-3
V: TRBV12-3/TRBV12-4
size: few

DNA: TGTGCCAGCAGTGGGTGGACAGGGGGCACCGGGGAGCTGTTTTTT
CDR3: CASSGWTGGTGELFF
D: TRBD1
J: TRBJ2-2
V: TRBV2
size: once

DNA: TGTGCCAGCAGCCAGCCCGGGACAGAAGGCTATGGCTACACCTTC
CDR3: CASSQPGTEGYGYTF
D: TRBD1
J: TRBJ1-2
V: TRBV3-1
size: many

DNA: TGTGCCAGCAGCTCTTCTGGGTTGGGGGGCACTGAAGCTTTCTTT
CDR3: CASSSSGLGGTEAFF
D: NA
J: TRBJ1-1
V: TRBV11-2
size: many

DNA: TGTGCCAGCAGTTACTCGGGACAGGGGGCGAATAACGAGCAGTACTTC
CDR3: CASSYSGQGANNEQYF
D: TRBD1
J: TRBJ2-7
V: TRBV6-6
size: many

DNA: TGCAGTGCTAGCGAAGGGGTGGGCCAAGAGACCCAGTACTTC
CDR3: CSASEGVGQETQYF
D: NA
J: TRBJ2-5
V: TRBV20-1
size: many

DNA: TGTGCCAGTAGTATGGCCCCCAGGAGGTCAGACTATGGCTACACCTTC
CDR3: CASSMAPRRSDYGYTF
D: NA
J: TRBJ1-2
V: TRBV19
size: NA

DNA: TGTGCCAGCAGTTTCAGACCGCCTAGCAATCAGCCCCAGCATTTT
CDR3: CASSFRPPSNQPQHF
D: NA
J: TRBJ1-5
V: TRBV12-3/TRBV12-4
size: many

DNA: TGCGCCAGCAGCTCGGCCACAGATACGCAGTATTTT
CDR3: CASSSATDTQYF
D: NA
J: TRBJ2-3
V: TRBV5-1
size: NA

DNA: TGCGCCAGCAGCTTGGTTGGGGGGCCGGCCGATACGCAGTATTTT
CDR3: CASSLVGGPADTQYF
D: NA
J: TRBJ2-3
V: TRBV5-1
size: few

DNA: TGTGCCAGCAGCGTCACGACAGGTAGAGCTAACTATGGCTACACCTTC
CDR3: CASSVTTGRANYGYTF
D: NA
J: TRBJ1-2
V: TRBV9
size: NA

DNA: TGTGCCAGCAGCTTAGTCGGAGGGACAGGCGGATCCACTGAAGCTTTCTTT
CDR3: CASSLVGGTGGSTEAFF
D: TRBD1
J: TRBJ1-1
V: TRBV7-9
size: few

DNA: TGTGCCAGCAGCCACCGGGACTTTGGGTCACCCCTCCACTTT
CDR3: CASSHRDFGSPLHF
D: NA
J: TRBJ1-6
V: TRBV3-1
size: many

DNA: TGTGCCAGCAGAAACCGTGTAACAGATACGCAGTATTTT
CDR3: CASRNRVTDTQYF
D: NA
J: TRBJ2-3
V: TRBV6-2/TRBV6-3
size: NA

DNA: TGTGCCAGCAGCTTAGCCACAGGAATGGATAATGAAAAACTGTTTTTT
CDR3: CASSLATGMDNEKLFF
D: NA
J: TRBJ1-4
V: TRBV11-3
size: NA

DNA: TGCAGTGCTAGCCAAACAGGGGGCTGGGGCTACACCTTC
CDR3: CSASQTGGWGYTF
D: TRBD1
J: TRBJ1-2
V: TRBV20-1
size: few

DNA: TGCAGCGTCCAAGGGACAGGGGGTACGGACACCGGGGAGCTGTTTTTT
CDR3: CSVQGTGGTDTGELFF
D: TRBD1
J: TRBJ2-2
V: TRBV29-1
size: few

DNA: TGTGCCAGCAGCCCCGCAGTATGGAGCAATCAGCCCCAGCATTTT
CDR3: CASSPAVWSNQPQHF
D: NA
J: TRBJ1-5
V: TRBV12-3/TRBV12-4
size: NA

DNA: TGCGCCAGCAGCCAAGACGAGGGGGGGAACAATGAGCAGTTCTTC
CDR3: CASSQDEGGNNEQFF
D: NA
J: TRBJ2-1
V: TRBV4-1
size: NA

DNA: TGTGCCAGCAGCGTAGAGCCGGGGTCATGGGAGACCCAGTACTTC
CDR3: CASSVEPGSWETQYF
D: NA
J: TRBJ2-5
V: TRBV9
size: few

DNA: TGCAGTGCTAGAGGCCTCCTCAGGGGATCACCCCTCCACTTT
CDR3: CSARGLLRGSPLHF
D: NA
J: TRBJ1-6
V: TRBV20-1
size: few